This TCR beta chain was identified during a study of chemoradiotherapy in HPV16-positive cancers. Sequenced by immunoSEQ multiplex PCR; TCRdb stores in-frame clones only, minus some. The profile shows 40,000 to 60,000 clones, under 95% of them singletons. The TCR was taken from a human donor with HPV-associated anogenital cancer. Here the sequenced sample was blood, taken from a patient who underwent chemoradiotherapy.

This chain's CDR3 is CAWIATEYEQYF. Written as DNA, the CDR3 is TGTGCCTGGATCGCCACAGAGTACGAGCAGTACTTC. The chain combines TRBV30 with TRBJ2-7; D gene uncertain. Germline V lookup: CDR1 GTSNPN, CDR2 SVGIG (reference sequence). V was cut by 4 bases and J by 4 bases, with 11 bases left in between. This CDR3 spans 12 amino acids. The whole variable domain, filled in from reference TRBV30 and TRBJ2-7, reads SQTIHQWPATLVQPVGSPLSLECTVEGTSNPNLYWYRQAAGRGLQLLFYSVGIGQISSEVPQNLSASRPQDRQFILSSKKLLLSDSGFYLCAWIATEYEQYFGPGTRLTVT.